This T cell receptor beta chain was sequenced during a study of shared clonotypes between healthy human individuals. General study results and limits: Shared clonotypes across all four donors exceeded non-shared ones in generation probability. Estimated richness values were generally larger in naive subsets than in memory subsets.

Donors comprised only Caucasian adults living in Nashville, Tennessee. Germline CDR1 and CDR2: ENHRY and SYGVKD. This CDR3 region has 14 residues. The V end lost 3 bases, the J end lost 5 bases, and 11 bases lay between the germline ends. The assay was immunoSEQ multiplex PCR, and TCRdb's table has in-frame clones only and misses some. This table holds around 1.1 million clones, approximately 80% found once. A word on this clone: Its antigen is not known.

This chain uses TRBV10-3 with TRBJ1-5; D possibly corresponds to TRBD1 (5 bases). This TCR was recovered from a young man in good health. Some clones in this sample may be carry-over from other donors' samples. Input material: memory CD4+ T cells from PBMCs. As to subset: CD45RA-negative fraction. In DNA form, the CDR3 reads TGTGCCATCAGTGATCTAACAGGAGATCAGCCCCAGCATTTT. This translates into CAISDLTGDQPQHF.